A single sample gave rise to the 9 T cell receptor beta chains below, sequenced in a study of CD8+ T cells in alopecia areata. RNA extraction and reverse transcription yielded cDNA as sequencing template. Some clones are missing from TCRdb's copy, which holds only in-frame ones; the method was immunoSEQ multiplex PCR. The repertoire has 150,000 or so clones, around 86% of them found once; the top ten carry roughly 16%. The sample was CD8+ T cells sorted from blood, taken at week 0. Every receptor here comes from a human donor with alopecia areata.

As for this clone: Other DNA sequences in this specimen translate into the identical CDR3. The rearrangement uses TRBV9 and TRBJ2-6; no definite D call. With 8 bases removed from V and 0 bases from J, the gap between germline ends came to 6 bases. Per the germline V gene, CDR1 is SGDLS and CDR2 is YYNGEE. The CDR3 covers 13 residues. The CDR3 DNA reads TGTGCCAGTTCTGACTCTGGGGCCAACGTCCTGACTTTC. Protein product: CASSDSGANVLTF. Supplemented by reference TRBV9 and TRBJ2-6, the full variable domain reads DSGVTQTPKHLITATGQRVTLRCSPRSGDLSVYWYQQSLDQGLQFLIQYYNGEERAKGNILERFSAQQFPDLHSELNLSSLELGDSALYFCASSDSGANVLTFGAGSRLTVL.

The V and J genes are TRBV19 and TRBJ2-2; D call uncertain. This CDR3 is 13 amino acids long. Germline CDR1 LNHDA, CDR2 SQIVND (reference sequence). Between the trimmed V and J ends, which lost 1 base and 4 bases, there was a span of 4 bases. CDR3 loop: CASSIASTGELFF. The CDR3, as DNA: TGTGCCAGTAGTATAGCGAGCACCGGGGAGCTGTTTTTT.

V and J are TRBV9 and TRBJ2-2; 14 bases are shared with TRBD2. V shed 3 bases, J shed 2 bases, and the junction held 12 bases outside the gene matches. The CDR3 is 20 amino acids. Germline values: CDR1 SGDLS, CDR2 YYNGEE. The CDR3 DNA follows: TGTGCCAGCAGCGGAACTCCGGGACTAGCGGGAGATACTAACACCGGGGAGCTGTTTTTT. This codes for CASSGTPGLAGDTNTGELFF.

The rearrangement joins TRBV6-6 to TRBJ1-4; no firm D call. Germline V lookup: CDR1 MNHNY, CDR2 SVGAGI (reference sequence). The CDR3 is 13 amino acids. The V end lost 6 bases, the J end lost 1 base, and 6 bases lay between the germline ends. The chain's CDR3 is CASRRQTNEKLFF. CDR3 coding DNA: TGTGCCAGCAGAAGGCAAACTAATGAAAAACTGTTTTTT.

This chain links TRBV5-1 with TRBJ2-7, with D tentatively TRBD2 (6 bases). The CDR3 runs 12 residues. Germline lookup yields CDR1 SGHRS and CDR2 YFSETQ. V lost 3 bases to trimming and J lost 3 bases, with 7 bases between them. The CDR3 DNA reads TGCGCCAGCAGCTCGACTAGCTACGAGCAGTACTTC. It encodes CASSSTSYEQYF.

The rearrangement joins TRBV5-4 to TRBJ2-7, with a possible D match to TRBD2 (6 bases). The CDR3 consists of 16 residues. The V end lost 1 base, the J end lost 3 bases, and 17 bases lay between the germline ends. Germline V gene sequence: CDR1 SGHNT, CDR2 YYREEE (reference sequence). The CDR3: CASSLSVGTEGYEQYF. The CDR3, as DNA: TGTGCCAGCAGCTTGTCAGTTGGGACGGAGGGCTACGAGCAGTACTTC.

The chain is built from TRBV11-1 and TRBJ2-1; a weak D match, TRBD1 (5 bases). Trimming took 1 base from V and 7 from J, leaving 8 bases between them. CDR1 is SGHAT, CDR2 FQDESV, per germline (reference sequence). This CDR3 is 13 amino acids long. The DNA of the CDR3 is TGTGCCAGCAGCTTAGGAGGACATAATGAGCAGTTCTTC. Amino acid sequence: CASSLGGHNEQFF.

The CDR3 protein is CASSHYLDFLNYGYTF. CDR3 coding DNA: TGTGCCAGCAGCCATTATTTGGATTTCCTTAACTATGGCTACACCTTC. The chain has TRBV5-8 and TRBJ1-2; D gene unclear. The CDR3 covers 16 residues. Trimming removed 4 bases from V and 1 base from J, with 17 bases in between. Germline-derived CDR1 and CDR2 are SGHTS and YDEGEE. Variable domain in full (rest from reference TRBV5-8 and TRBJ1-2): EAGVTQSPTHLIKTRGQQATLRCSPISGHTSVYWYQQALGLGLQFLLWYDEGEERNRGNFPPRFSGRQFPNYSSELNVNALELEDSALYLCASSHYLDFLNYGYTFGSGTRLTVV.

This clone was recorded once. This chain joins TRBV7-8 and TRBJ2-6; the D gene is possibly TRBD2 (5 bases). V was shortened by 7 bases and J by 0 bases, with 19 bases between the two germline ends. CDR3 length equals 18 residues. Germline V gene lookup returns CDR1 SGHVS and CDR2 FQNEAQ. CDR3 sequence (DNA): TGTGCCAGCATCCGGGATCCCAGCACTCTCTCTGGGGCCAACGTCCTGACTTTC. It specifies CASIRDPSTLSGANVLTF.